This T cell receptor (beta chain) comes out of a study of CD8+ T cells in alopecia areata. Study-wide background: Severity scoring for treated patients was based on the percentage of affected scalp area.

Notes on the study in general: In scalp and blood, many expanded lesional clones persisted during tofacitinib. Compared with mice, patients displayed less clear TCR sharing, possibly for HLA-related reasons.

RNA was extracted and reverse transcribed into cDNA as the sequencing template. Profiling relied on immunoSEQ multiplex PCR, and the TCRdb table lists in-frame clones only, not all of them. The table has about 200,000 clones, around 60% seen once; the top ten hold roughly 3.3%. With 1 base clipped from V and 2 bases from J, the junction kept 2 bases outside the gene matches. Per the germline V gene, CDR1 is LNHNV and CDR2 is YYDKDF (reference sequence). CDR3 size: 14 residues. Treatment of the sample: oral pan-JAK inhibitor, 5-10 mg twice daily. Concerning this clone itself: As yet, its antigen is unknown.

Here the sequenced sample was CD4+ T cells sorted from blood, taken at week 4, from a patient treated with tofacitinib. This chain links TRBV15 with TRBJ2-7; 7 positions agree with TRBD1. The clonotype originates from a human donor with alopecia areata. Here the CDR3 reads CATSRGTGPYEQYF. The DNA for the CDR3 is TGTGCCACCAGCAGAGGGACAGGCCCCTACGAGCAGTACTTC.